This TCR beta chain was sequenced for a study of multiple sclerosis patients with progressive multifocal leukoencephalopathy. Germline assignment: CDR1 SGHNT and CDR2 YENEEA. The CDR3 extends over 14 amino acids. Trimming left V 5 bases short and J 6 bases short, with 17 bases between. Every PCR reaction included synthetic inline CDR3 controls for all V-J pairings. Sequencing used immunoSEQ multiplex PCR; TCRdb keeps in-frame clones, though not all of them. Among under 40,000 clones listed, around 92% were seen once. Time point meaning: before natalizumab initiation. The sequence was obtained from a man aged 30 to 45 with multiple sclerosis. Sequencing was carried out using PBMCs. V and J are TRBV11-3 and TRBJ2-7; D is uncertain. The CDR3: CASSLSLPRVEQYV. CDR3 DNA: TGTGCCAGCAGCCTTAGCCTCCCAAGGGTCGAGCAGTACGTC.